The clone carrying this T cell receptor beta chain was detected only a few times. Antigen specificity is unknown. This record comes from a study of T cell repertoires in cytomegalovirus infection. Study-wide results and caveats: Frequencies of public TCR beta families were cumulated, and this identified carriers of CMV plus the relevant HLA. What dominated the ex vivo response were HLA-C-restricted CMV-specific TCR beta clonotypes.

TCRdb recomputed calls from the reads with MiXCR, one row per CDR3 protein. The sample contains about 920,000 distinct CDR3 sequences, around 32% of which appear only once. The J segment lost 11 bases and the V segment lost 6 bases, leaving 6 bases of the junction unmatched. The CDR3 extends over 13 amino acids. The sample consisted of cultured CD8+ T cells from PBMCs, taken from culture after CMV antigen stimulation. This TCR came from a human donor in good health (CMV status not recorded). Some clones in this sample may be carry-over from other donors' samples. This sequence joins TRBV12-3 or TRBV12-4 and TRBJ1-5, with 11 bases aligning to TRBD1. The CDR3 sequence: CASRGTGGLSQHF. The CDR3 DNA follows: TGTGCCAGCAGGGGGACAGGGGGACTGTCCCAGCATTTT.